This is a list of T cell receptor beta chains from one sample in a study of blood T cell repertoires in COVID-19. Assay used: immunoSEQ multiplex PCR; TCRdb lists only in-frame clones, some missing. The data show some 120,000 clones, about 89% seen once. The specimen was peripheral blood. All receptors derive from a man aged 35-49 years with acute or convalescent COVID-19. Both conserved end residues are part of each CDR3. Fields, in order: CDR3 protein, J gene, V gene.

CAWGMEQANEQYF,TRBJ2-7,TRBV30
CASSPRGGASYGYTF,TRBJ1-2,TRBV4-1
CASSVGPGGIQPQHF,TRBJ1-5,TRBV9
CSVPGTGRNYGYTF,TRBJ1-2,TRBV29-1
CASSYSSHNEQFF,TRBJ2-1,TRBV6-5
CASRTGSNQPQHF,TRBJ1-5,TRBV12-3/TRBV12-4
CASSEQGASGPQHF,TRBJ1-5,TRBV6-1
CASSLVGGDNEQFF,TRBJ2-1,TRBV5-1
CASSQARGGEQYF,TRBJ2-7,TRBV14
CASSAEVGNTIYF,TRBJ1-3,TRBV6-4
CASSTGQAQAYGYTF,TRBJ1-2,TRBV5-1
CASSGQRGGVAKNIQYF,TRBJ2-4,TRBV9
CASSTTGNYGYTF,TRBJ1-2,TRBV5-4
CAAGLAGGGTGELFF,TRBJ2-2,TRBV19
CASSLWRNAYEQYF,TRBJ2-7,TRBV5-6
CASSGGHGTGDTGELFF,TRBJ2-2,TRBV6-1
CASSFTTSDTQYF,TRBJ2-3,TRBV11-3
CATSREYGTDTEAFF,TRBJ1-1,TRBV15
CASSLQGARGNTEAFF,TRBJ1-1,TRBV11-2
CASSSTNLNTHGYTF,TRBJ1-2,TRBV7-9
CASSITSGGAQETQYF,TRBJ2-5,TRBV19
CASSLVHRSTYNEQFF,TRBJ2-1,TRBV7-9
CASSLEGWNTEAFF,TRBJ1-1,TRBV7-2
CASSVKGIANYGYTF,TRBJ1-2,TRBV9
CASSFQGQHQETQYF,TRBJ2-5,TRBV11-2
CASSQGTNSYEQYF,TRBJ2-7,TRBV3-1/TRBV3-2
CASSSRELVPEQYF,TRBJ2-7,TRBV5-6
CASSENPLNQPQHF,TRBJ1-5,TRBV6-1
CASSETGQGFEKLFF,TRBJ1-4,TRBV6-1
CASSPTGGTEAFF,TRBJ1-1,TRBV6-5
CASSRVYNEQFF,TRBJ2-1,TRBV12-3/TRBV12-4
CAWSADYSGNTIYF,TRBJ1-3,TRBV30
CASSHPGQGNEQYF,TRBJ2-7,TRBV4-1
CASSEAWGGANYGYTF,TRBJ1-2,TRBV2
CASSLSLQGPNTEAFF,TRBJ1-1,TRBV5-5
CASSFSGGEQYF,TRBJ2-7,TRBV27
CASSIAHRGSEQYF,TRBJ2-7,TRBV19
CASGQGSHYEQYF,TRBJ2-7,TRBV6-5
CASSPRQGYSNQPQHF,TRBJ1-5,TRBV27